This T cell receptor (beta chain) was recorded in a study of blood T cell repertoires in COVID-19. Study in general: Italy, Spain and the United States were the sources of the convalescent and acute COVID-19 samples. The analysed material was cDNA or gDNA that came from T cells, B-cell-depleted T cells, or PBMCs.

Cohorts were based on clinical histories the participants reported. The data were produced by immunoSEQ multiplex PCR, yet TCRdb's version contains in-frame clones alone and is incomplete. The sample contains 320,000 or so clones, 75% to 90% of which appear only once. Germline lookup yields CDR1 SGHRS and CDR2 YFSETQ. After removal of 3 bases from V and 1 base from J, the junction contained 4 bases not matched to a gene. The CDR3 contains 14 residues. Sequences were obtained from PBMCs or T cells enriched from blood (not recorded which). The receptor was isolated from a woman under 40 who had been exposed to COVID-19. The chain employs TRBV5-1 and TRBJ2-7; 7 bases agree with TRBD1. The CDR3 is CASSSTGQSYEQYF. The CDR3 coding sequence is TGCGCCAGCAGCTCGACAGGGCAGTCCTACGAGCAGTACTTC.